The T cell receptor beta chain under discussion was sequenced for a study of T-cell memory formation after mild COVID-19. Study-level findings and limits: Clones contracting day 15 to 85 were balanced CD4/CD8; later expanders leaned CD4+. Largely, contracting CD4+ clones fell within CM and EM, and contracting CD8+ clones within EMRA.

TCRdb called the 5' RACE reads again in MiXCR, with one record for every CDR3 protein. The data show under 250,000 distinct CDR3 sequences, about 9.2% seen once. The CDR3 sequence is 15 residues long. V lost 1 base, J lost 0 bases, and 10 bases lay in between. The V gene's germline CDR1 is SGHRS and CDR2 YFSETQ. As to this clonotype: The target antigen is unknown.

The chain uses TRBV5-1 and TRBJ1-2; D uncertain. The specimen was PBMCs or a T cell subset sorted from them (not recorded which). This TCR was sampled from a man younger than 35 who had mild COVID-19 (a few samples of this study predate the infection). Cell type and time point are not known. The CDR3 coding sequence is TGCGCCAGCAGCTTGTTCCACTCAGCTAACTATGGCTACACCTTC. Its translation: CASSLFHSANYGYTF.